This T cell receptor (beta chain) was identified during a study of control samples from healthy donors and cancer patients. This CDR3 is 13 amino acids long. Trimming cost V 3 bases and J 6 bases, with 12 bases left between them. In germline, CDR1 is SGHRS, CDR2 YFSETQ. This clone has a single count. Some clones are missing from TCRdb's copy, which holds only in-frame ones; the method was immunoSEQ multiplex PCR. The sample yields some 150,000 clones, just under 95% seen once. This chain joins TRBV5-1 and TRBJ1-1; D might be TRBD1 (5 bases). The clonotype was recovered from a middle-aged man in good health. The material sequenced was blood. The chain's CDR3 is CASSSGSGAEAFF. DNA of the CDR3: TGCGCCAGCAGCTCTGGGTCGGGGGCTGAAGCTTTCTTT.